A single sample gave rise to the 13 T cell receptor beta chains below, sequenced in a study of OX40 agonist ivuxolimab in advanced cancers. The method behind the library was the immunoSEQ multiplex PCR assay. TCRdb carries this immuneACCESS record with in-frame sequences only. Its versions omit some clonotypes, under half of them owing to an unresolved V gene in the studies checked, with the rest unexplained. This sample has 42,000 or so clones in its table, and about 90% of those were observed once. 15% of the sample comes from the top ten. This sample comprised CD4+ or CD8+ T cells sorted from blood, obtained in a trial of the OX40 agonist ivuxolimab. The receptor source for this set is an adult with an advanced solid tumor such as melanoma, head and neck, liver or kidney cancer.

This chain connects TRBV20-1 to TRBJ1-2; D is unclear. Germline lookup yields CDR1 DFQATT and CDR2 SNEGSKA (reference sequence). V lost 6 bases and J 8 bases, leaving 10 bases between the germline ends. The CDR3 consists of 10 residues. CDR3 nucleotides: TGCAGTGCCACGGCGGAGGGCTACACCTTC. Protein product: CSATAEGYTF.

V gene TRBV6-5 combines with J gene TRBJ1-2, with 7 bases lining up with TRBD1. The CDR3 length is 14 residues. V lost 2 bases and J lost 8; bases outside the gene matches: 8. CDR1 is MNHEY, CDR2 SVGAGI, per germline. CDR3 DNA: TGTGCCAGCAGTTACCAAGGGGGCGGAGAAGGCTACACCTTC. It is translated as CASSYQGGGEGYTF.

CDR3 in amino acids: CASSTGQGRTEAFF. The DNA for the CDR3 is TGCGCCAGCAGCACCGGACAGGGTAGGACTGAAGCTTTCTTT. V gene TRBV4-1 combines with J gene TRBJ1-1; 8 bases fit TRBD1. The ends lost 5 bases at V and 5 bases at J; junction bases unmatched: 7. CDR3 length: 14 residues. Germline CDR1 reads MGHRA; CDR2 reads YSYEKL.

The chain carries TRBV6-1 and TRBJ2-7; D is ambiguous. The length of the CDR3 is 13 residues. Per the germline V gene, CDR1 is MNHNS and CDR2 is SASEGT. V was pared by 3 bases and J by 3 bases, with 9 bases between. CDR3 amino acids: CASSDGALYEQYV. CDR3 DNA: TGTGCCAGCAGTGATGGTGCACTCTACGAGCAGTACGTC.

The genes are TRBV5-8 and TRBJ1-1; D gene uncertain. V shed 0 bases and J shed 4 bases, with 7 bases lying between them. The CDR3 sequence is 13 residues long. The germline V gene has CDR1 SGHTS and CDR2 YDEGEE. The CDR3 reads CASSLGASTEAFF. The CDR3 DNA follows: TGTGCCAGCAGCTTGGGGGCGAGCACTGAAGCTTTCTTT.

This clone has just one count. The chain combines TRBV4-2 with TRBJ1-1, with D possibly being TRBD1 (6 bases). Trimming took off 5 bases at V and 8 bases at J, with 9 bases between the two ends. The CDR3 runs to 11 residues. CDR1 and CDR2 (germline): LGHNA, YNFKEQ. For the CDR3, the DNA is TGTGCCAGCAGCGTGGGGACAGAAGCTTTCTTT. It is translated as CASSVGTEAFF.

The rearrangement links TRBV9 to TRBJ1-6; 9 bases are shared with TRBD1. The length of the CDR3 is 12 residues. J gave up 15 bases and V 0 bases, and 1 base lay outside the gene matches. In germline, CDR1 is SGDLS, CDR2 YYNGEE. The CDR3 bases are TGTGCCAGCAGCGTAGACAGGGGGCACCTCCACTTT. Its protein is CASSVDRGHLHF.

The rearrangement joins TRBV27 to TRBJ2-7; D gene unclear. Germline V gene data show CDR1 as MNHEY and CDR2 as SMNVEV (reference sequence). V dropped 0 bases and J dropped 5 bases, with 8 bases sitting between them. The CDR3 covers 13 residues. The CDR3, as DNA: TGTGCCAGCAGTTTATCTAGATTCCACGAGCAGTACTTC. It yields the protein CASSLSRFHEQYF.

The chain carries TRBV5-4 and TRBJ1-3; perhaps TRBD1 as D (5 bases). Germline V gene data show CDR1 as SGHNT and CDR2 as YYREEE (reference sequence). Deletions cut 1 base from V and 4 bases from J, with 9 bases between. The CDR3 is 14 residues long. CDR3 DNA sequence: TGTGCCAGCAGCTTGAGGGGAGTGGGAAACACCATATATTTT. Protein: CASSLRGVGNTIYF.

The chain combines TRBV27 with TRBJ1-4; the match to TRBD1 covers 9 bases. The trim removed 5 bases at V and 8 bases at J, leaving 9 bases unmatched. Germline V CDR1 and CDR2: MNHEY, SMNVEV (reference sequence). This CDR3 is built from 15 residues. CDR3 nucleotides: TGTGCCAGCAGTGATTTGGAGGACAGGGGAGAAAAACTGTTTTTT. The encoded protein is CASSDLEDRGEKLFF.

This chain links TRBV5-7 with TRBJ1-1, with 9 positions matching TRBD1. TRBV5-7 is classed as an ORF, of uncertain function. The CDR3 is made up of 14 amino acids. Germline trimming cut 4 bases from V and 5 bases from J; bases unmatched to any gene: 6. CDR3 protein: CASSTGQGKTEAFF. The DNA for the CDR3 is TGTGCCAGCAGCACGGGACAGGGAAAGACTGAAGCTTTCTTT.

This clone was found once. CDR3 loop: CASKWREQGLYQPQHF. CDR3 DNA sequence: TGTGCCAGTAAATGGAGGGAACAGGGCTTGTATCAGCCCCAGCATTTT. The chain is built from TRBV19 and TRBJ1-5, with a tentative D call TRBD1 (6 bases). The CDR3 runs 16 residues. V lost 7 bases, J lost 5 bases, and 21 bases lay in between. CDR1 and CDR2 from the germline V gene are LNHDA and SQIVND (reference sequence).

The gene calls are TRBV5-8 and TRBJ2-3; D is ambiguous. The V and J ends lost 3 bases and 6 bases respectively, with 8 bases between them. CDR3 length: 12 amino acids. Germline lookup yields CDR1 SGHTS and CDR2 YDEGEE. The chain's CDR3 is CASSWSVDTQYF. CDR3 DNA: TGTGCCAGCAGCTGGTCTGTTGATACGCAGTATTTT.